This T cell receptor beta chain was identified in a study of blood T cells in healthy people across ages. The CDR3 is made up of 12 amino acids. The V and J ends lost 3 bases and 7 bases respectively, with 9 bases between them. Germline V CDR1 and CDR2: SGHAT, FQNNGV. Study-level points and caveats: With donor CMV status unknown, expanded clonotype changes were possibly confounded.

All donors came from Russia, were Caucasian and healthy, and spanned ages roughly 6 to 95. The second PCR ran roughly 6 to 11 cycles with a sample-barcoded 5' primer and J-beta primers. Every sample returned 2.5 million or more CDR3-containing paired-end reads. Using its own MiXCR run on the 5' RACE reads, TCRdb lists one record per CDR3 protein. This sample has some 900,000 distinct CDR3 sequences, with more than 25% found just once. Worth noting for this clonotype: The target antigen is unknown.

The J gene is TRBJ1-1, the V gene TRBV11-2; unclear D gene. The clonotype originates from an elderly woman in good health. Sequencing was done on a sample of blood. The chain's CDR3 is CASSLSSFEAFF. CDR3 nucleotide sequence: TGTGCCAGCAGCTTGAGTTCCTTTGAAGCTTTCTTT.